One TCR beta chain is described in this entry. The antigen remains unidentified. This sample's time point: persistent/refractory GD, antithyroid drugs over 5 years with positive TRAb. Extracted PBMC RNA gave rise to the TCR library. The data were taken from a study of regulatory T cells in long-lasting Graves disease. As for the study in general: The criterion for persistent Graves' disease was over 5 years of antithyroid drugs with positive TSH receptor antibodies. Study results and caveats: TRBV28, TRBJ1-2 and TRBJ2-5 were favored in persistent disease.

The CDR3 has 11 residues. Between the trimmed V and J ends, which lost 7 bases and 5 bases, there was a span of 5 bases. Library construction for TCR beta used iRepertoire HTBI primers and Arm-PCR of CDR3 regions. TCRdb reprocessed the multiplex PCR reads with MiXCR, giving one entry per CDR3 protein. Of about 470,000 distinct CDR3 sequences listed, 20% to 25% are singletons. The J gene is TRBJ1-4, the V gene TRBV12-3 or TRBV12-4; D is uncertain. The TCR was taken from a female donor with Graves disease. The sample consisted of peripheral blood mononuclear cells (PBMCs), taken when the disease was refractory, from a patient treated with antithyroid drugs. Here the CDR3 DNA reads TGTGCCAGCAAAATGAATGAAAAACTGTTTTTT. As protein: CASKMNEKLFF.